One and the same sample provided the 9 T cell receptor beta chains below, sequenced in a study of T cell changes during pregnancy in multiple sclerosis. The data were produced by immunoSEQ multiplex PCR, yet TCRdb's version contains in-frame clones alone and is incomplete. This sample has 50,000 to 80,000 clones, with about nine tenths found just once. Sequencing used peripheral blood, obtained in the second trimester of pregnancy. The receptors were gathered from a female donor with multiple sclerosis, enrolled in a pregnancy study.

CDR3 residues: CAWGESGREQPQHF. CDR3 DNA: TGTGCCTGGGGCGAGTCAGGGAGGGAGCAGCCCCAGCATTTT. J is TRBJ1-5 and V is TRBV30; D might be TRBD1 (5 bases). The CDR3 length is 14 residues. Trimming left V 5 bases short and J 7 bases short, with 18 bases between. Germline CDR1 reads GTSNPN; CDR2 reads SVGIG (reference sequence).

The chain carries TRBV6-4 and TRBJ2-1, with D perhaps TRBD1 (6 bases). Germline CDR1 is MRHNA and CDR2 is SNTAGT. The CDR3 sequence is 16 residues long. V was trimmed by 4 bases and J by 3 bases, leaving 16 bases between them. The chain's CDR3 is CASSVRGTTGYNEQFF. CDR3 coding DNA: TGTGCCAGCAGTGTACGTGGGACAACCGGCTACAATGAGCAGTTCTTC.

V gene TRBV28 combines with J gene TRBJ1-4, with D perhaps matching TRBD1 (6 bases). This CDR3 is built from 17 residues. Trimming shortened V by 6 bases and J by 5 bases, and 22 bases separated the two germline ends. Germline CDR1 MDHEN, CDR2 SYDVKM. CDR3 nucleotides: TGTGCCAGCAGCCACAGGGAGATGGTGGTAAGGAATGAAAAACTGTTTTTT. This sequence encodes CASSHREMVVRNEKLFF. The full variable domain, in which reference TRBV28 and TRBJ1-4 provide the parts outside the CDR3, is DVKVTQSSRYLVKRTGEKVFLECVQDMDHENMFWYRQDPGLGLRLIYFSYDVKMKEKGDIPEGYSVSREKKERFSLILESASTNQTSMYLCASSHREMVVRNEKLFFGSGTQLSVL.

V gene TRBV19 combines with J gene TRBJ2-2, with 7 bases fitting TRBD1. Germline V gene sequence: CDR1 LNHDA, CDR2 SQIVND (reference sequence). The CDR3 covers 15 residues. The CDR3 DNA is TGTGCTGTAAGAGAAGGGACAGCGAACACCGGGGAGCTGTTTTTT. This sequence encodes CAVREGTANTGELFF.

CDR3 sequence (DNA): TGTGCCAGCAGCTTGTGGCTAGCGGCTACCTACAATGAGCAGTTCTTC. This codes for CASSLWLAATYNEQFF. The chain combines TRBV5-5 with TRBJ2-1; 7 nucleotides agree with TRBD2. Germline V CDR1 and CDR2: SGHKS, YYEKEE (reference sequence). J lost 2 bases, V lost 1 base, and 6 bases had no gene match. This CDR3 comprises 16 residues.

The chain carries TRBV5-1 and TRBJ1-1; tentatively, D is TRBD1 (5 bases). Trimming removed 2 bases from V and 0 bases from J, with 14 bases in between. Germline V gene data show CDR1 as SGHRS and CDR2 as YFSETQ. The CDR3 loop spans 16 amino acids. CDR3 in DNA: TGCGCCAGCAGCTTAGACCGGGGGGGGATGAACACTGAAGCTTTCTTT. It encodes CASSLDRGGMNTEAFF.

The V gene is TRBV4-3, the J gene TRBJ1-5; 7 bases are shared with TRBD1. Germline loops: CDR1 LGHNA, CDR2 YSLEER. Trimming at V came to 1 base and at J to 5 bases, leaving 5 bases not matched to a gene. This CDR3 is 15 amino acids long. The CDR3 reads CASSQGKGADQPQHF. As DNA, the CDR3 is TGCGCCAGCAGCCAAGGAAAGGGGGCCGATCAGCCCCAGCATTTT.

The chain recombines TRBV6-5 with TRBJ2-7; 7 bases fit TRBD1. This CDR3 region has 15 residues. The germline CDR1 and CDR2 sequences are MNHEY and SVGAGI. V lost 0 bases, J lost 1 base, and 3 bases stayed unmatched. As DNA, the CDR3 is TGTGCCAGCAGTTACTCAAGACAGGGTTCCTACGAGCAGTACTTC. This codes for CASSYSRQGSYEQYF.

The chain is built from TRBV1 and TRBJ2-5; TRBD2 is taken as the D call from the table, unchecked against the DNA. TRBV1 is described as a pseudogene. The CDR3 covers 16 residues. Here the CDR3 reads CTSSQPGGRRQETQYF. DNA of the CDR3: TGCACCAGCAGCCAGCCCGGGGGGCGGCGACAAGAGACCCAGTACTTC.